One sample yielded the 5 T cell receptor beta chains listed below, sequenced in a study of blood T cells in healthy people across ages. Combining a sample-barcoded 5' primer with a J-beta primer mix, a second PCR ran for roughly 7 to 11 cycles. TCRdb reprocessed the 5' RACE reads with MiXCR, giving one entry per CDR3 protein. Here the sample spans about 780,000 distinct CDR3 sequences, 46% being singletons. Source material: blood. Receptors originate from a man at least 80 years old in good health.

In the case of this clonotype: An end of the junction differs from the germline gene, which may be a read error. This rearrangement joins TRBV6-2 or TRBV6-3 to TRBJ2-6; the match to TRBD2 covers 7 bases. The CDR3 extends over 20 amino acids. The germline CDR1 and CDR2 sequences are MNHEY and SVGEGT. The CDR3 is CASSYSLTERESSGANVLTF. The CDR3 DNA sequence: TGCGCCAGCAGTTACTCGTTGACCGAGCGGGAAAGCTCTGGGGCCAACGTCCTGACTTTC.

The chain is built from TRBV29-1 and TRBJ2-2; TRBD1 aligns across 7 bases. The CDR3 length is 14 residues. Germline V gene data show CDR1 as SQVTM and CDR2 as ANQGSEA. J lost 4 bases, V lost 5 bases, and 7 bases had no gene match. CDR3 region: CSVHRGSGTGELFF. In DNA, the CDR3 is TGCAGCGTTCACAGGGGTTCGGGCACCGGGGAGCTGTTTTTT.

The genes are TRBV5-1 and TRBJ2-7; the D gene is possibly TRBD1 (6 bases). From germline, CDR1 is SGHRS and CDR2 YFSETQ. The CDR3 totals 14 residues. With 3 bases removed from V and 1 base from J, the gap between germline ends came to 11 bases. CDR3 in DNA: TGCGCCAGCAGCTGGCAAACAGGGTCCTACGAGCAGTACTTC. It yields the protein CASSWQTGSYEQYF. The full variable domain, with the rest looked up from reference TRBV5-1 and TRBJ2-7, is KAGVTQTPRYLIKTRGQQVTLSCSPISGHRSVSWYQQTPGQGLQFLFEYFSETQRNKGNFPGRFSGRQFSNSRSEMNVSTLELGDSALYLCASSWQTGSYEQYFGPGTRLTVT.

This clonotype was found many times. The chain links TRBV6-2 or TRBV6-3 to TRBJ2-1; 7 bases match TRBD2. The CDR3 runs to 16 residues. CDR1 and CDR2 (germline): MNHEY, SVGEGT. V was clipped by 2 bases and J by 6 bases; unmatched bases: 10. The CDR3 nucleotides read TGTGCCAGCAGTTACCCTCAGCGGGGTTCCCCCAATGAGCAGTTCTTC. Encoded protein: CASSYPQRGSPNEQFF.

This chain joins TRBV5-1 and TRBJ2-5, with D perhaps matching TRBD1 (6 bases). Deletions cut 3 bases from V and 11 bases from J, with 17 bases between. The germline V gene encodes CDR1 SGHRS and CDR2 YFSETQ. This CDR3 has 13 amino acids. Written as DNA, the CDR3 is TGCGCCAGCAGCTCGAGTAAGGGGGATGAGCAGTACTTC. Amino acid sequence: CASSSSKGDEQYF.